A single sample is the source of the 11 T cell receptor beta chains below, sequenced in a study of beta chain features in type 1 diabetes. Expressed TCRB transcripts were sequenced, since all the RNA that had been isolated was reverse transcribed. Sequencing was performed with immunoSEQ multiplex PCR; in TCRdb, only in-frame clones are kept and a portion is missing. Among approximately 100,000 clones, 40% were seen once, and the ten largest hold 0.065%. Sequencing was carried out using stem cell memory CD4+ T cells from blood. The receptor source for this set is a woman under 30 in good health.

V gene TRBV4-2 combines with J gene TRBJ2-3; 8 positions agree with TRBD2. Germline CDR1 is LGHNA and CDR2 is YNFKEQ. The J segment lost 3 bases and the V segment lost 8 bases, leaving 7 bases of the junction unmatched. The CDR3 loop spans 14 amino acids. The CDR3 DNA is TGTGCCAGCGGCATCGGACTAGCAACAGATACGCAGTATTTT. Translating it yields CASGIGLATDTQYF.

This clone came up a few times. J is TRBJ1-3 and V is TRBV7-8; tentative D call: TRBD1 (6 bases). V lost 5 bases and J 2 bases, leaving 10 bases between the germline ends. The length of the CDR3 is 14 residues. Germline V gene data show CDR1 as SGHVS and CDR2 as FQNEAQ. The DNA of the CDR3 is TGTGCCAGCAGCCATACAGGGACTGGAAACACCATATATTTT. Translating it yields CASSHTGTGNTIYF.

The gene calls are TRBV6-6 and TRBJ1-4; 11 nucleotides align to TRBD1. The CDR3 totals 16 residues. V lost 2 bases, J lost 2 bases, and 1 base stayed unmatched. Per germline, CDR1 MNHNY and CDR2 SVGAGI (reference sequence). The CDR3: CASSYGDRGTNEKLFF. The CDR3 DNA reads TGTGCCAGCAGTTACGGGGACAGGGGGACTAATGAAAAACTGTTTTTT.

Points on this clone: Other DNA sequences in the same sample also yield this CDR3. V and J are TRBV11-2 and TRBJ2-1; 9 nucleotides align to TRBD2. Germline values: CDR1 SGHAT, CDR2 FQNNGV. V dropped 1 base and J dropped 7; count of bases not matched to a gene: 2. This CDR3 is built from 14 residues. CDR3 in amino acids: CASSLVAGGNEQFF. CDR3 nucleotides: TGTGCCAGCAGCTTAGTGGCGGGAGGGAATGAGCAGTTCTTC.

The V and J genes are TRBV20-1 and TRBJ2-7, with D uncertain. Germline V gene sequence: CDR1 DFQATT, CDR2 SNEGSKA (reference sequence). This CDR3 comprises 11 residues. V was shortened by 2 bases and J by 5 bases, with 7 bases between the two germline ends. CDR3 sequence reads: CSARLGHEQYF. In nucleotides, the CDR3 is TGCAGTGCTAGATTGGGCCACGAGCAGTACTTC.

This clone was observed a few times. The chain carries TRBV7-8 and TRBJ2-2, with TRBD2 as a possible D gene (6 bases). Germline CDR1 reads SGHVS; CDR2 reads FQNEAQ. The CDR3 is 19 residues long. Trimming left V 1 base short and J 5 bases short, with 23 bases between. The CDR3: CASSLGLRGMVPLTGELFF. In DNA form, the CDR3 reads TGTGCCAGCAGCTTAGGTCTCCGCGGGATGGTCCCTTTAACCGGGGAGCTGTTTTTT.

CDR3 in DNA: TGCGCCAGCGGGGAGCAGGGGGGAACAGATACGCAGTATTTT. It specifies CASGEQGGTDTQYF. The rearrangement joins TRBV5-1 to TRBJ2-3, with TRBD1 as a possible D gene (7 bases). The V end lost 7 bases, the J end lost 3 bases, and 15 bases lay between the germline ends. Germline CDR1 reads SGHRS; CDR2 reads YFSETQ. The CDR3 contains 14 residues.

CDR3 coding DNA: TGTGCCAGCACCCCCGGCCCCGGAGCTGAAGCTTTCTTT. Protein: CASTPGPGAEAFF. This sequence joins TRBV7-8 and TRBJ1-1; D not certain. The CDR3 is made up of 13 amino acids. The germline gives CDR1 SGHVS, CDR2 FQNEAQ. Trimming stripped 7 bases from V and 6 bases from J, with 15 bases between.

This sequence joins TRBV29-1 and TRBJ1-5; no definite D call. This CDR3 has 13 residues. Deletions cut 6 bases from V and 3 bases from J, with 12 bases between. Germline lookup yields CDR1 SQVTM and CDR2 ANQGSEA. CDR3 protein: CSVVEGLNQPQHF. DNA for the CDR3: TGCAGCGTGGTGGAGGGCCTCAATCAGCCCCAGCATTTT.

The rearrangement joins TRBV7-2 to TRBJ1-1; 9 positions match TRBD1. CDR3 length equals 13 residues. Germline CDR1 SGHTA, CDR2 FQGNSA. With 5 bases clipped from V and 8 bases from J, the junction kept 6 bases outside the gene matches. This CDR3 is CASSPGQGLEAFF. For the CDR3, the DNA is TGTGCCAGCAGCCCCGGACAGGGGTTGGAAGCTTTCTTT.

This clone was detected a few times. The J gene is TRBJ2-5, the V gene TRBV5-1; D is undetermined. Trimming took off 0 bases at V and 5 bases at J, with 8 bases between the two ends. CDR1 is SGHRS, CDR2 YFSETQ, per germline. This CDR3 region has 13 residues. The CDR3 here is CASSLDSRETQYF. CDR3 coding DNA: TGCGCCAGCAGCTTGGACAGTCGGGAGACCCAGTACTTC.